Presented here are 32 T cell receptor beta chains from one specimen sequenced in a study of CD8 T cells in Susac syndrome (dated by TCRdb to between 2018 and 2021). The library came from the immunoSEQ multiplex PCR assay. RNA was extracted using the RNeasy kit, and about 0.5 to 1 ug of the RNA was reverse transcribed with random hexamers. Clones were called with MiXCR by TCRdb after fastp trimmed the public reads at Q25, and only in-frame beta chains were retained. Merged by CDR3 protein, the rows form single entries marked with the most common genes and DNA. The table for this sample lists about 290,000 distinct CDR3 sequences; around 85% of them were counted only once. The top ten constitute approximately 0.2% of the sample. Sequenced sample: CD8+ T cells from PBMCs. These TCRs come from a human donor with multiple sclerosis.

The V gene is TRBV7-2, the J gene TRBJ2-1; D possibly corresponds to TRBD2 (5 bases). The CDR3 consists of 13 residues. Trimming left V 6 bases short and J 10 bases short, with 16 bases between. Germline values: CDR1 SGHTA, CDR2 FQGNSA. CDR3 in DNA: TGTGCCAGCAGAAAACTGGGAGAATCGGAGCAGTTCTTC. Protein product: CASRKLGESEQFF.

The chain couples TRBV27 to TRBJ2-7, with D possibly being TRBD1 (6 bases). V lost 6 bases and J lost 3, with 12 bases in between. CDR1 and CDR2 from the germline V gene are MNHEY and SMNVEV (reference sequence). This CDR3 is 13 amino acids long. The CDR3 sequence is CASSRGQIYEQYF. The CDR3 DNA reads TGTGCCAGCAGCCGTGGACAGATCTACGAGCAGTACTTC.

In this sample, this clonotype turned up a few times. The genes are TRBV28 and TRBJ1-1; D is possibly TRBD1 (5 bases). The germline V and J ends were trimmed by 3 bases and 6 bases, with 11 bases remaining between them. This CDR3 spans 13 amino acids. The V gene's germline CDR1 is MDHEN and CDR2 SYDVKM. The CDR3 DNA reads as TGTGCCAGCAGTTTGGGGCAGGGAGCTGAAGCTTTCTTT. Its protein is CASSLGQGAEAFF.

This chain links TRBV7-9 with TRBJ2-7; a weak D match, TRBD1 (6 bases). Germline lookup yields CDR1 SEHNR and CDR2 FQNEAQ (reference sequence). The CDR3 is 15 amino acids. Trimming pared 5 bases from V and 1 base from J, leaving 15 bases between. Here the CDR3 DNA reads TGTGCCAGCAGCCTAATTTGGGACATTTCCTACGAGCAGTACTTC. Amino acid sequence: CASSLIWDISYEQYF.

The chain combines TRBV6-2 or TRBV6-3 with TRBJ1-1, with a possible D match to TRBD1 (5 bases). The V gene lost 5 bases and the J gene lost 0 bases, with 13 bases spanning the gap. The CDR3 loop spans 15 amino acids. The germline gives CDR1 MNHEY, CDR2 SVGEGT. The CDR3 is CASSRDGPMNTEAFF. CDR3 sequence (DNA): TGTGCCAGCAGTCGGGACGGACCGATGAACACTGAAGCTTTCTTT.

This sequence joins TRBV9 and TRBJ2-5; the D gene is possibly TRBD1 (6 bases). Germline V gives CDR1 SGDLS, CDR2 YYNGEE. V was trimmed by 3 bases and J by 1 base, leaving 10 bases between them. The CDR3 sequence is 14 residues long. The CDR3 spells CASSGGQFQETQYF. The CDR3 region has the DNA TGTGCCAGCAGCGGAGGACAGTTCCAAGAGACCCAGTACTTC.

The chain links TRBV20-1 to TRBJ2-1; unclear D gene. The CDR3 has 16 amino acids. Germline V gives CDR1 DFQATT, CDR2 SNEGSKA (reference sequence). Trimming took off 6 bases at V and 0 bases at J, with 18 bases between the two ends. The DNA of the CDR3 is TGCAGTGCAAGTAAGTCGGGCCCTAGCTCCTACAATGAGCAGTTCTTC. Amino acid sequence: CSASKSGPSSYNEQFF.

The sample holds a few counts of this clonotype. This chain links TRBV6-2 or TRBV6-3 with TRBJ1-2, with unresolved D. The CDR3 spans 13 residues. The V gene lost 0 bases and the J gene lost 2 bases, with 4 bases spanning the gap. CDR1 is MNHEY and CDR2 is SVGEGT in the germline V gene. The CDR3 DNA reads TGTGCCAGCAGTTACTCTGGGAACTATGGCTACACCTTC. Protein product: CASSYSGNYGYTF.

V usage is TRBV27 and J usage is TRBJ2-2; D is uncertain. The CDR3 is made up of 16 amino acids. The germline V and J ends were trimmed by 2 bases and 5 bases, with 15 bases remaining between them. The germline gives CDR1 MNHEY, CDR2 SMNVEV (reference sequence). CDR3 bases: TGTGCCAGCAGTTTAATCGCGCAGGTTGGGACCGGGGAGCTGTTTTTT. Protein: CASSLIAQVGTGELFF.

The chain is built from TRBV19 and TRBJ2-5; TRBD2 is a possible D gene (6 bases). With 1 base removed from V and 5 bases from J, the gap between germline ends came to 11 bases. Germline assignment: CDR1 LNHDA and CDR2 SQIVND (reference sequence). This CDR3 comprises 14 residues. CDR3 sequence reads: CASSIGSGVETQYF. The CDR3 nucleotides are TGTGCCAGTAGTATAGGGTCGGGAGTGGAGACCCAGTACTTC. Variable domain in full (rest from reference TRBV19 and TRBJ2-5): DGGITQSPKYLFRKEGQNVTLSCEQNLNHDAMYWYRQDPGQGLRLIYYSQIVNDFQKGDIAEGYSVSREKKESFPLTVTSAQKNPTAFYLCASSIGSGVETQYFGPGTRLLVL.

This clonotype is a singleton in its sample. The rearrangement joins TRBV6-5 to TRBJ2-7; D tentatively fits TRBD1 or TRBD2 (5 bases each). This CDR3 comprises 14 residues. V shed 2 bases and J shed 1 base, with 9 bases lying between them. From germline, CDR1 is MNHEY and CDR2 SVGAGI. In DNA form, the CDR3 reads TGTGCCAGCAGTTACGGGGACCGGTCCTACGAGCAGTACTTC. Encoded protein: CASSYGDRSYEQYF.

This sequence joins TRBV7-9 and TRBJ2-5; 8 nucleotides line up with TRBD1. J gave up 6 bases and V 5 bases, and 2 bases lay outside the gene matches. Germline lookup yields CDR1 SEHNR and CDR2 FQNEAQ (reference sequence). There are 12 residues in the CDR3. The CDR3 loop is CASSRDRKTQYF. In DNA form, the CDR3 reads TGTGCCAGCAGCCGGGACAGGAAGACCCAGTACTTC.

The CDR3 nucleotides read TGCAGTGCTAGAGATACAATGGGCCAGGACTACCTCTCCTACGAGCAGTACTTC. It codes for CSARDTMGQDYLSYEQYF. The J gene is TRBJ2-7, the V gene TRBV20-1; D might be TRBD2 (6 bases). Trimming removed 0 bases from V and 0 bases from J, with 21 bases in between. Germline V CDR1 and CDR2: DFQATT, SNEGSKA (reference sequence). This CDR3 is 18 amino acids long.

The chain couples TRBV9 to TRBJ2-3; the D is unclear. Trimming took off 0 bases at V and 4 bases at J, with 3 bases between the two ends. The germline V gene has CDR1 SGDLS and CDR2 YYNGEE. The CDR3 consists of 12 residues. The CDR3 nucleotides read TGTGCCAGCAGCGTAGTTCCAGATACGCAGTATTTT. This gives the protein CASSVVPDTQYF.

The chain joins TRBV7-2 to TRBJ2-7, with 9 bases lining up with TRBD2. Trimming cost V 5 bases and J 3 bases; bases outside gene matches: 8. Germline V lookup: CDR1 SGHTA, CDR2 FQGNSA. This CDR3 region has 15 residues. CDR3 loop: CASSPESSGIYEQYF. The CDR3 DNA reads as TGTGCCAGCAGCCCCGAGTCTAGCGGGATCTACGAGCAGTACTTC.

The CDR3 DNA follows: TGTGCCAGCGGGCGCTTGGGACCGAACTACGAGCAGTACTTC. It translates to CASGRLGPNYEQYF. V and J are TRBV27 and TRBJ2-7, with D perhaps being TRBD1 or TRBD2 (5 bases each). The CDR3 has 14 amino acids. Between the trimmed V and J ends, which lost 8 bases and 3 bases, there was a span of 17 bases. Germline loops: CDR1 MNHEY, CDR2 SMNVEV (reference sequence).

V usage is TRBV19 and J usage is TRBJ2-7; 7 bases line up with TRBD2. CDR1 and CDR2 from the germline V gene are LNHDA and SQIVND (reference sequence). The CDR3 has 16 residues. The J segment lost 3 bases and the V segment lost 1 base, leaving 9 bases of the junction unmatched. The CDR3 loop is CASSIGSGSGVYEQYF. The CDR3 coding sequence is TGTGCCAGTAGTATAGGTTCGGGGAGCGGGGTCTACGAGCAGTACTTC.

The rearrangement links TRBV6-1 to TRBJ2-7; 9 bases map to TRBD2. Germline V gives CDR1 MNHNS, CDR2 SASEGT. The CDR3 contains 18 residues. J was trimmed by 0 bases and V by 5 bases; bases with no gene match: 14. The CDR3 DNA reads TGTGCCAGCAGTCAGAAGGGGACTAGCTACCGCGGCTCCTACGAGCAGTACTTC. Its translation is CASSQKGTSYRGSYEQYF.

This clonotype occurred once. The chain uses TRBV27 and TRBJ2-7; D could derive from TRBD1 or TRBD2 (6 bases each). Trimming removed 6 bases from V and 6 bases from J, with 15 bases in between. Germline lookup yields CDR1 MNHEY and CDR2 SMNVEV (reference sequence). This CDR3 spans 13 amino acids. CDR3 in amino acids: CASSQGGSGEQYF. Here the CDR3 DNA reads TGTGCCAGCAGCCAAGGGGGGTCGGGCGAGCAGTACTTC.

The CDR3 DNA is TGTGCCAGCAGCTTAGTAGTGGAGACCGGGGAGCTGTTTTTT. Translated: CASSLVVETGELFF. This chain links TRBV7-9 with TRBJ2-2; no definite D call. V lost 1 base, J lost 5 bases, and 8 bases lay in between. From germline, CDR1 is SEHNR and CDR2 FQNEAQ (reference sequence). The CDR3 is 14 amino acids.

J is TRBJ2-1 and V is TRBV7-6; D ambiguous. V was trimmed by 4 bases and J by 3 bases, leaving 16 bases between them. This CDR3 region has 16 residues. Germline CDR1 is SGHVS and CDR2 is FNYEAQ. The CDR3, as DNA: TGTGCCAGCAGCTCCGGTGAGCGTCCCGACTACAATGAGCAGTTCTTC. Protein product: CASSSGERPDYNEQFF.

The V call is TRBV30, the J call TRBJ2-3; 7 nucleotides match TRBD2. The germline gives CDR1 GTSNPN, CDR2 SVGIG (reference sequence). This CDR3 region has 15 residues. Trimming removed 5 bases from V and 6 bases from J; junction bases left unmatched: 14. CDR3 protein: CAWGGGAGDTDTQYF. DNA for the CDR3: TGTGCCTGGGGAGGAGGGGCGGGAGATACCGATACGCAGTATTTT.

The CDR3 protein is CASRGAGTSGTRGQFF. The CDR3 DNA follows: TGTGCCAGCAGAGGAGCCGGGACTAGCGGAACCAGAGGGCAGTTCTTC. The chain carries TRBV6-2 or TRBV6-3 and TRBJ2-1; 11 positions match TRBD2. The V segment lost 6 bases and the J segment 12 bases; nucleotides outside the gene matches: 16. From germline, CDR1 is MNHEY and CDR2 SVGEGT. The CDR3 runs to 16 residues.

V gene TRBV7-9 combines with J gene TRBJ2-3; the D is unclear. The CDR3 covers 15 residues. V was cut by 5 bases and J by 0 bases, with 12 bases left in between. Germline lookup yields CDR1 SEHNR and CDR2 FQNEAQ (reference sequence). The CDR3, as DNA: TGTGCCAGCAGCGGGCAGGCCCTTAGCACAGATACGCAGTATTTT. It specifies CASSGQALSTDTQYF. Complete variable domain (other parts from reference TRBV7-9 and TRBJ2-3): DTGVSQNPRHKITKRGQNVTFRCDPISEHNRLYWYRQTLGQGPEFLTYFQNEAQLEKSRLLSDRFSAERPKGSFSTLEIQRTEQGDSAMYLCASSGQALSTDTQYFGPGTRLTVL.

V is TRBV7-6 and J is TRBJ2-5; D remains unclear. The CDR3 is 14 residues long. CDR1 and CDR2 (germline): SGHVS, FNYEAQ. Deletions cut 5 bases from V and 5 bases from J, with 15 bases between. The CDR3 sequence: CASSPWWVSETQYF. The CDR3 DNA follows: TGTGCCAGCAGCCCCTGGTGGGTTAGCGAGACCCAGTACTTC.

The chain is built from TRBV2 and TRBJ1-1; 9 nucleotides line up with TRBD1. The V gene's germline CDR1 is SNHLY and CDR2 FYNNEI. The CDR3 runs to 15 residues. The ends lost 7 bases at V and 0 bases at J; junction bases unmatched: 6. CDR3 amino acids: CASTGTGHLNTEAFF. DNA of the CDR3: TGTGCCAGCACCGGGACAGGGCACCTGAACACTGAAGCTTTCTTT.

The rearrangement joins TRBV2 to TRBJ2-7; possible D gene TRBD1, 6 bases. The CDR3 is 12 residues long. Germline lookup yields CDR1 SNHLY and CDR2 FYNNEI. V gave up 9 bases and J gave up 6 bases, with 15 bases separating them. Here the CDR3 DNA reads TGTGCCAGTACCTTCACAGGGAGCGAGCAGTACTTC. This sequence encodes CASTFTGSEQYF.

This chain joins TRBV19 and TRBJ2-2; no clear D. Germline assignment: CDR1 LNHDA and CDR2 SQIVND (reference sequence). Between the trimmed V and J ends, which lost 2 bases and 5 bases, there was a span of 6 bases. The CDR3 runs 13 residues. The CDR3 region is CASSILETGELFF. The CDR3 nucleotides are TGTGCCAGTAGTATACTGGAAACCGGGGAGCTGTTTTTT. The full variable domain, in which reference TRBV19 and TRBJ2-2 provide the parts outside the CDR3, is DGGITQSPKYLFRKEGQNVTLSCEQNLNHDAMYWYRQDPGQGLRLIYYSQIVNDFQKGDIAEGYSVSREKKESFPLTVTSAQKNPTAFYLCASSILETGELFFGEGSRLTVL.

This clonotype was seen just once. V is TRBV27 and J is TRBJ2-7; D is unclear. V was pared by 5 bases and J by 3 bases, with 11 bases between. Per the germline V gene, CDR1 is MNHEY and CDR2 is SMNVEV (reference sequence). The CDR3 is 13 residues long. The CDR3 DNA is TGTGCCAGCAGTCCCCGCCGGATCTACGAGCAGTACTTC. Its translation is CASSPRRIYEQYF.

The table lists this clonotype with a few counts. V usage is TRBV6-5 and J usage is TRBJ2-1; possible D gene TRBD2, 5 bases. The CDR3 loop spans 16 amino acids. Per the germline V gene, CDR1 is MNHEY and CDR2 is SVGAGI. V gave up 2 bases and J gave up 0 bases, with 11 bases separating them. CDR3 sequence reads: CASSYRTVRSYNEQFF. The DNA of the CDR3 is TGTGCCAGCAGTTACCGGACTGTCCGCTCCTACAATGAGCAGTTCTTC.

V and J are TRBV4-1 and TRBJ1-1, with 9 nucleotides matching TRBD1. CDR1 is MGHRA and CDR2 is YSYEKL in the germline V gene. V shed 2 bases and J 1 base; nucleotides not matched to a gene: 5. There are 16 residues in the CDR3. CDR3 protein: CASSQTPGQGNTEAFF. CDR3 coding DNA: TGCGCCAGCAGCCAAACGCCGGGACAGGGGAACACTGAAGCTTTCTTT.

The chain has TRBV10-2 and TRBJ2-1; the D is unclear. The CDR3 runs 14 residues. Trimming removed 4 bases from V and 1 base from J, with 8 bases in between. Germline CDR1 WSHSY, CDR2 SAAADI. The CDR3 here is CASSGTRSYNEQFF. The CDR3 DNA sequence: TGCGCCAGCAGTGGGACCCGATCCTACAATGAGCAGTTCTTC.